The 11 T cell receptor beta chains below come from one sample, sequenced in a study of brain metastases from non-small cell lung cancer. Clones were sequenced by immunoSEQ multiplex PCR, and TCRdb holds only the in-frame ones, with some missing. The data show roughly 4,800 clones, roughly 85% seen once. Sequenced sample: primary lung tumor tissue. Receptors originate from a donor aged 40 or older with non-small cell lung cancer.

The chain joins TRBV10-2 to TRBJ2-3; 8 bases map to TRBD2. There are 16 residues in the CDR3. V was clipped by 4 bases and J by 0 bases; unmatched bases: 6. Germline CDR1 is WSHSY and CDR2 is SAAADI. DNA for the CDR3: TGCGCCAGCAGTGCGGGAGCGGGGGCTAGCACAGATACGCAGTATTTT. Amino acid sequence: CASSAGAGASTDTQYF.

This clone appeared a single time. CDR3 sequence: CASSPDRGWGYTF. As DNA, the CDR3 is TGTGCCAGCAGCCCCGACAGGGGATGGGGCTACACCTTC. The chain combines TRBV27 with TRBJ1-2; TRBD1 matches at 8 bases. The germline V gene encodes CDR1 MNHEY and CDR2 SMNVEV (reference sequence). With V trimmed by 6 bases and J by 8 bases, 8 bases remained unmatched. This CDR3 spans 13 amino acids.

As DNA, the CDR3 is TGTGCCAGCAGCTCTCAGGGTGGGACTGAAGCTTTCTTT. Its protein product is CASSSQGGTEAFF. The chain recombines TRBV7-9 with TRBJ1-1; weak D call: TRBD1 (5 bases). The germline V gene encodes CDR1 SEHNR and CDR2 FQNEAQ (reference sequence). Trimming shortened V by 4 bases and J by 5 bases, and 11 bases separated the two germline ends. The CDR3 runs to 13 residues.

As DNA, the CDR3 is TGTGCCAGCAGCCGGCGGGACAGGGAAGCTTTCTTT. Translation gives CASSRRDREAFF. The chain recombines TRBV3-1 (or the pseudogene TRBV3-2) with TRBJ1-1, with 8 bases aligning to TRBD1. Trimming at V came to 4 bases and at J to 8 bases, leaving 3 bases not matched to a gene. This CDR3 has 12 amino acids. Germline assignment: CDR1 LGHDT and CDR2 YNNKEL (reference sequence).

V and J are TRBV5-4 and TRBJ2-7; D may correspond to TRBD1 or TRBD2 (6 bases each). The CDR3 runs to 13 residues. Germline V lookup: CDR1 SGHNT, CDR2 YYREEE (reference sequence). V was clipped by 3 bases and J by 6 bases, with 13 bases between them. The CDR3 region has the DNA TGTGCCAGCAGCTCCCAACAGGGAGGCGAGCAGTACTTC. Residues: CASSSQQGGEQYF.

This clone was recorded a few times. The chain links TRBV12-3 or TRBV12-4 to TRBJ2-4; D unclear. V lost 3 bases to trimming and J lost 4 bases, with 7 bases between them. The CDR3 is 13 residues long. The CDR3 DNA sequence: TGTGCCAGCAGTTTTGACGGTAAAAACATTCAGTACTTC. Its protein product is CASSFDGKNIQYF.

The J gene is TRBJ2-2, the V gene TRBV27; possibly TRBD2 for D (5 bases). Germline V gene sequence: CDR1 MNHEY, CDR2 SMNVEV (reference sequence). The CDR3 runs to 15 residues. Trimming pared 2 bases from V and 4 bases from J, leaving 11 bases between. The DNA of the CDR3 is TGTGCCAGCAGTTTAAGCGGAAAAAGCACCGGGGAGCTGTTTTTT. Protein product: CASSLSGKSTGELFF.

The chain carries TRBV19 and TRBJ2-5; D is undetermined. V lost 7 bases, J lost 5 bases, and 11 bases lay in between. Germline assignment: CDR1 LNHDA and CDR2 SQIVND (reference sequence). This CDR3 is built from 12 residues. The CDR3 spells CASNGLGETQYF. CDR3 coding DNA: TGTGCCAGTAATGGGCTGGGGGAGACCCAGTACTTC.

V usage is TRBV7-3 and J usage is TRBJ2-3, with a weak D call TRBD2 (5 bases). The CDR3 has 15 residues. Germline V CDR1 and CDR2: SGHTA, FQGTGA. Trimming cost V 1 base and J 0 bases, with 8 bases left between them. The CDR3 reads CASSLNGGSTDTQYF. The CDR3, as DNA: TGTGCCAGCAGCTTAAATGGCGGGAGCACAGATACGCAGTATTTT. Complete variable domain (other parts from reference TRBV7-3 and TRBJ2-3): GAGVSQTPSNKVTEKGKYVELRCDPISGHTALYWYRQSLGQGPEFLIYFQGTGAADDSGLPNDRFFAVRPEGSVSTLKIQRTERGDSAVYLCASSLNGGSTDTQYFGPGTRLTVL.

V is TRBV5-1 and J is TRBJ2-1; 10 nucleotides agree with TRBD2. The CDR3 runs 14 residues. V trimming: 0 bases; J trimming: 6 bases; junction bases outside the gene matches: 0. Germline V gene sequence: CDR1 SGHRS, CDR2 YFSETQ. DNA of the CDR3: TGCGCCAGCAGCTTGGGGACTAGCGGCAATGAGCAGTTCTTC. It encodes CASSLGTSGNEQFF.

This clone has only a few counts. The CDR3 DNA sequence: TGTGCCAGCAGTTTACTGGACGGAAATGAGCAGTTCTTC. Translated, it gives CASSLLDGNEQFF. The rearrangement joins TRBV28 to TRBJ2-1; D gene unclear. Germline V gives CDR1 MDHEN, CDR2 SYDVKM. Trimming stripped 2 bases from V and 7 bases from J, with 9 bases between. The CDR3 consists of 13 residues.